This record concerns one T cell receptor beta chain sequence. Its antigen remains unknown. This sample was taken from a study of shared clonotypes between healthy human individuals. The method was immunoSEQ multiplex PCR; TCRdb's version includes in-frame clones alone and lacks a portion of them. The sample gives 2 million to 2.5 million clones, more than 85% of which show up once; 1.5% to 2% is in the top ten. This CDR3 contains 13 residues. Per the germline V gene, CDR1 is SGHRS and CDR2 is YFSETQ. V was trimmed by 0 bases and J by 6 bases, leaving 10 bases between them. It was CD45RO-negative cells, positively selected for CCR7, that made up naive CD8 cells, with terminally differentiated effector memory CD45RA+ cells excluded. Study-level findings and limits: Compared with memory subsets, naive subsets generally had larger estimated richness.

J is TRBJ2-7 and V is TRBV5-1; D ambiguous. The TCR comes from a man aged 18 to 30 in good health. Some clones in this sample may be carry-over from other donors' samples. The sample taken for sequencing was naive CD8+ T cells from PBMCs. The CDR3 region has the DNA TGCGCCAGCAGCTTGGGACCCGACCGCGAGCAGTACTTC. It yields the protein CASSLGPDREQYF.